The rows below give T cell receptor beta chains drawn from one sample of a study of regulatory T cells in long-lasting Graves disease. TCRdb itself ran the multiplex PCR reads through MiXCR, one entry per CDR3 protein. The sample lists a few hundred thousand distinct CDR3 sequences, over 15% occurring once. This sample was shared with a second study, whose subject was T cells in Graves' hyperthyroidism and ophthalmopathy.

Here the sequenced sample was peripheral blood mononuclear cells (PBMCs), taken at new diagnosis, from a patient treated with antithyroid drugs. The source is a man aged 35-49 years with Graves disease. Both conserved end residues are part of each CDR3. Fields, in order: J gene, V gene, clone size, D gene, CDR3 DNA, CDR3 protein. The D gene is left open where the match is weak. Size is omitted from some rows. Given values are once, few, many or a class for expanded clones.

j_call: TRBJ2-1; v_call: TRBV7-6; clone_size: many; d_call: -; cdr3_nt: TGTGCCAGCAGCTTGAGGTCACAGGCCAGCTCCTACAATGAGCAGTTCTTC; cdr3_aa: CASSLRSQASSYNEQFF
j_call: TRBJ2-5; v_call: TRBV27; clone_size: many; d_call: TRBD1; cdr3_nt: TGTGCCAGCAGGGGATATTCCTCCCAGGGGGAGGAGACCCAGTACTTC; cdr3_aa: CASRGYSSQGEETQYF
j_call: TRBJ1-1; v_call: TRBV7-2; clone_size: many; d_call: -; cdr3_nt: TGTGCCAGCAGCCGGTCGAGCACGGAACGTAGTGAAGCTTTCTTT; cdr3_aa: CASSRSSTERSEAFF
j_call: TRBJ2-2; v_call: TRBV20-1; clone_size: many; d_call: TRBD2; cdr3_nt: TGCAGTGCTAGAGATCGAGATAGCGGGGACACCGGGGAGCTGTTTTTT; cdr3_aa: CSARDRDSGDTGELFF
j_call: TRBJ1-1; v_call: TRBV5-1; clone_size: few; d_call: -; cdr3_nt: TGCGCCAGCAGCACAGGGCTGGGCACTGAAGCTTTCTTT; cdr3_aa: CASSTGLGTEAFF
j_call: TRBJ1-1; v_call: TRBV5-1; clone_size: -; d_call: -; cdr3_nt: TGCGCCAGCAGCTTGGAAGGGTTTGGAACTGAAGCTTTCTTT; cdr3_aa: CASSLEGFGTEAFF
j_call: TRBJ1-2; v_call: TRBV5-6; clone_size: few; d_call: -; cdr3_nt: TGTGCCAGCAGCTTGGGAGGGAACGGCTACACCTTC; cdr3_aa: CASSLGGNGYTF
j_call: TRBJ2-7; v_call: TRBV6-2/TRBV6-3; clone_size: many; d_call: -; cdr3_nt: TGTGCCAGCAGTTACTCGGGACCCTACGAGCAGTACTTC; cdr3_aa: CASSYSGPYEQYF
j_call: TRBJ2-1; v_call: TRBV7-9; clone_size: few; d_call: TRBD2; cdr3_nt: TGTGCCAGCAGCTCGGCCGTTGGGACTAGCGGTAGACGTAGCTCCTACAATGAGCAGTTCTTC; cdr3_aa: CASSSAVGTSGRRSSYNEQFF
j_call: TRBJ1-5; v_call: TRBV18; clone_size: many; d_call: -; cdr3_nt: TGTGCCAGCTCACCAGGTGCGGCAGGAGCGAATCAGCCCCAGCATTTT; cdr3_aa: CASSPGAAGANQPQHF
j_call: TRBJ2-1; v_call: TRBV20-1; clone_size: few; d_call: TRBD1; cdr3_nt: TGCAGTGCTGTGACAGGGGGAAACAATGAGCAGTTCTTC; cdr3_aa: CSAVTGGNNEQFF
j_call: TRBJ2-3; v_call: TRBV19; clone_size: -; d_call: -; cdr3_nt: TGTGCCAGTAGTATAGGCGGGGGCACAGATACGCAGTATTTT; cdr3_aa: CASSIGGGTDTQYF
j_call: TRBJ2-5; v_call: TRBV18; clone_size: many; d_call: -; cdr3_nt: TGTGCCAGCTCACCGGGGTATGAAGAGACCCAGTACTTC; cdr3_aa: CASSPGYEETQYF
j_call: TRBJ2-1; v_call: TRBV28; clone_size: many; d_call: -; cdr3_nt: TGTGCCAGCACCCGCTATCACAATGAGCAGTTCTTC; cdr3_aa: CASTRYHNEQFF
j_call: TRBJ1-5; v_call: TRBV10-2; clone_size: few; d_call: TRBD1; cdr3_nt: TGCGCCAGCAGTGAGTCGACGGGACAGGGGAATCAGCCCCAGCATTTT; cdr3_aa: CASSESTGQGNQPQHF
j_call: TRBJ2-5; v_call: TRBV15; clone_size: many; d_call: TRBD2; cdr3_nt: TGTGCCACCAGCAATATAGCGGGAGAGACCCAGTACTTC; cdr3_aa: CATSNIAGETQYF
j_call: TRBJ1-5; v_call: TRBV10-3; clone_size: many; d_call: TRBD1; cdr3_nt: TGTGCCATCAGTGGGACAGGGAATCAGCCCCAGCATTTT; cdr3_aa: CAISGTGNQPQHF
j_call: TRBJ1-1; v_call: TRBV20-1; clone_size: many; d_call: TRBD1; cdr3_nt: TGCAGTGTTCCTTCCCCGGGACAGAGGCGTAGGGCTGAAGCTTTCTTT; cdr3_aa: CSVPSPGQRRRAEAFF
j_call: TRBJ2-3; v_call: TRBV24-1; clone_size: many; d_call: TRBD1; cdr3_nt: TGTGCCACCAGTGATCAGACAGGGGGCGCAGATACGCAGTATTTT; cdr3_aa: CATSDQTGGADTQYF
j_call: TRBJ2-2; v_call: TRBV18; clone_size: many; d_call: -; cdr3_nt: TGTGCCAGCCACGGAGGCGGGGAGCTGTTTTTT; cdr3_aa: CASHGGGELFF
j_call: TRBJ1-1; v_call: TRBV6-2/TRBV6-3; clone_size: few; d_call: -; cdr3_nt: TGTGCCAGCCTAAAGCCCGGGGGGGACACTGAAGCTTTCTTT; cdr3_aa: CASLKPGGDTEAFF
j_call: TRBJ2-1; v_call: TRBV20-1; clone_size: many; d_call: TRBD2; cdr3_nt: TGCAGTGCTAGGGGCCGACTAGCGGGCTCCTACAATGAGCAGTTCTTC; cdr3_aa: CSARGRLAGSYNEQFF
j_call: TRBJ1-5; v_call: TRBV20-1; clone_size: -; d_call: -; cdr3_nt: TGCAGTGCTAGAACGTTCGGGAGCTACCTAAACAATCAGCCCCAGCATTTT; cdr3_aa: CSARTFGSYLNNQPQHF
j_call: TRBJ2-2; v_call: TRBV9; clone_size: -; d_call: TRBD1; cdr3_nt: TGTGCCAGCAGCGTAGGACCCCTGTTAAACAGGGGGGCCGGGGAGCTGTTTTTT; cdr3_aa: CASSVGPLLNRGAGELFF
j_call: TRBJ2-3; v_call: TRBV5-1; clone_size: many; d_call: -; cdr3_nt: TGCGCCAGCAGCGCTATGCCTGACTTCACAGATACGCAGTATTTT; cdr3_aa: CASSAMPDFTDTQYF
j_call: TRBJ2-5; v_call: TRBV14; clone_size: -; d_call: TRBD2; cdr3_nt: TGTGCCAGCAGCCAAGCGGGACTAGTAAGGGCCCAGTACTTC; cdr3_aa: CASSQAGLVRAQYF
j_call: TRBJ2-7; v_call: TRBV20-1; clone_size: many; d_call: TRBD1; cdr3_nt: TGCAGTGCCTCCCTGGGACAGGGGGCCTACGAGCAGTACTTC; cdr3_aa: CSASLGQGAYEQYF
j_call: TRBJ1-5; v_call: TRBV15; clone_size: many; d_call: -; cdr3_nt: TGTGCCACTTCACAGGACCTCAATCAGCCCCAGCATTTT; cdr3_aa: CATSQDLNQPQHF
j_call: TRBJ1-5; v_call: TRBV4-3; clone_size: many; d_call: -; cdr3_nt: TGCGCCAGCAGCCAAGATAGGACCGAAGCCCAGCCCCAGCATTTT; cdr3_aa: CASSQDRTEAQPQHF
j_call: TRBJ2-2; v_call: TRBV7-3; clone_size: few; d_call: TRBD2; cdr3_nt: TGTGCCAGCAGCTTAAACAGCGGGGGGGCCAGGACCGGGGAGCTGTTTTTT; cdr3_aa: CASSLNSGGARTGELFF
j_call: TRBJ2-2; v_call: TRBV4-3; clone_size: -; d_call: -; cdr3_nt: TGCGCCAGCAGCCCGCGTAGAGACACCCTGTGGAACACCGGGGAGCTGTTTTTT; cdr3_aa: CASSPRRDTLWNTGELFF
j_call: TRBJ2-2; v_call: TRBV5-1; clone_size: many; d_call: TRBD2; cdr3_nt: TGTGCCAGCAGCCGGGGGGACACCGGGGAGCTGTTTTTT; cdr3_aa: CASSRGDTGELFF
j_call: TRBJ1-2; v_call: TRBV15; clone_size: many; d_call: -; cdr3_nt: TGTGCCACCAGCAGAGACCGACCCGGGACATGGGGCTACACCTTC; cdr3_aa: CATSRDRPGTWGYTF